This T cell receptor (beta chain) was sequenced during a study of blood T cell repertoires in COVID-19. Study-level background: Sites across the United States, Italy and Spain contributed samples from acute and convalescent COVID-19. T cells, B-cell-depleted T cells, or PBMCs supplied cDNA or gDNA.

Authors' analysis steps: Reference gene primer amplification in the assay estimated nucleated cell counts. Some clones are missing from TCRdb's copy, which holds only in-frame ones; the method was immunoSEQ multiplex PCR. From that table come the V and J calls and clone size; the DNA was used to work out D and trimming. The sample yields tens of thousands of clones, roughly 88% seen once. The CDR3 consists of 17 residues. The germline V gene has CDR1 LNHDA and CDR2 SQIVND (reference sequence). V lost 6 bases and J 7 bases, leaving 27 bases between the germline ends. This chain joins TRBV19 and TRBJ1-2; tentative D call: TRBD1 (6 bases). Sequences were obtained from peripheral blood. The sequence derives from a man aged 50-60 years with active COVID-19. CDR3 nucleotide sequence: TGTGCCAGTAGCGATCCGGGGGGCGCGCGGGGCGGAGGTGGCTACACCTTC. This translates into CASSDPGGARGGGGYTF.